Listed here are 10 T cell receptor beta chains from one sample, sequenced in a study of blood T cells in healthy people across ages. For the second PCR, which ran for 7 to 11 cycles, a sample-barcoded 5' primer and a J-beta primer mix were used. In TCRdb, the 5' RACE reads were re-called with MiXCR into one record per CDR3 protein. Of about 1.4 million distinct CDR3 sequences listed, roughly 59% were seen once; the top ten hold 6.5% to 8%. The sequenced material came from blood. The receptor set was obtained from a young man in good health.

The chain recombines TRBV4-1 with TRBJ2-7; possible D gene TRBD1, 6 bases. V lost 1 base to trimming and J lost 5 bases, with 9 bases between them. The CDR3 length is 13 residues. Germline values: CDR1 MGHRA, CDR2 YSYEKL. Written as DNA, the CDR3 is TGCGCCAGCAGCCAAGTAGAGGGGGACGAGCAGTACTTC. Protein product: CASSQVEGDEQYF.

This chain connects TRBV4-3 to TRBJ2-2; 8 bases are a match to TRBD2. CDR1 and CDR2 (germline): LGHNA, YSLEER. The CDR3 covers 17 residues. V was clipped by 4 bases and J by 2 bases; unmatched bases: 9. As DNA, the CDR3 is TGCGCCAGCAGCCCCTATCCGGCGGGGGGAAACACCGGGGAGCTGTTTTTT. This codes for CASSPYPAGGNTGELFF.

In this sample, this clonotype turned up a few times. This chain uses TRBV7-2 with TRBJ2-7; D not certain. The germline V gene encodes CDR1 SGHTA and CDR2 FQGNSA. V shed 10 bases and J shed 0 bases, with 10 bases lying between them. This CDR3 is 12 amino acids long. The CDR3, as DNA: TGTGCCACCGCAGCCACCTCCTACGAGCAGTACTTC. Translating gives CATAATSYEQYF.

The sample holds a few counts of this clonotype. This rearrangement joins TRBV27 to TRBJ1-2; possibly TRBD1 for D (5 bases). Trimming left V 5 bases short and J 7 bases short, with 20 bases between. CDR1 and CDR2 (germline): MNHEY, SMNVEV (reference sequence). CDR3 length: 15 residues. This chain's CDR3 is CASSLVGAQLFGYTF. The CDR3 coding sequence is TGTGCCAGCAGTCTTGTTGGGGCCCAGCTGTTTGGCTACACCTTC.

There are a few counts of this clonotype. This chain connects TRBV4-3 to TRBJ2-2, with no clear D. Germline CDR1 is LGHNA and CDR2 is YSLEER. The CDR3 is 14 amino acids. V gave up 0 bases and J gave up 3 bases, with 5 bases separating them. The CDR3 region is CASSQDRDTGELFF. CDR3 coding DNA: TGCGCCAGCAGCCAAGATCGGGACACCGGGGAGCTGTTTTTT.

The sample holds a few counts of this clonotype. The chain links TRBV4-3 to TRBJ2-4; the match to TRBD1 covers 10 bases. CDR1 is LGHNA, CDR2 YSLEER, per germline. The length of the CDR3 is 14 residues. The trim removed 1 base at V and 8 bases at J, leaving 2 bases unmatched. This chain's CDR3 is CASSQGGTGDIQYF. The CDR3 DNA reads TGCGCCAGCAGCCAAGGTGGGACAGGGGACATTCAGTACTTC.

In its sample, this clonotype was seen a few times. The chain has TRBV7-2 and TRBJ2-3; D unclear. CDR3 length: 15 amino acids. In germline, CDR1 is SGHTA, CDR2 FQGNSA. Trimming removed 3 bases at V and 1 base at J, with 11 bases between. The CDR3 here is CASSLIPPGTDTQYF. The CDR3 DNA reads as TGTGCCAGCAGCTTGATACCCCCGGGCACAGATACGCAGTATTTT.

This sequence joins TRBV2 and TRBJ1-2; possibly TRBD1 for D (5 bases). The CDR3 spans 14 residues. Germline lookup yields CDR1 SNHLY and CDR2 FYNNEI. Trimming removed 6 bases at V and 5 bases at J, with 16 bases between. The CDR3 loop reads CASSPQDGGYGYTF. The CDR3 nucleotides are TGTGCCAGCAGCCCACAGGACGGTGGGTATGGCTACACCTTC.

The rearrangement links TRBV10-2 to TRBJ2-2, with a possible D match to TRBD2 (5 bases). CDR1 WSHSY and CDR2 SAAADI come from the germline V gene. Trimming shortened V by 5 bases and J by 4 bases, and 14 bases separated the two germline ends. This CDR3 comprises 15 residues. CDR3 sequence reads: CASSFSGWGTGELFF. The CDR3 DNA follows: TGCGCCAGCAGTTTCTCGGGATGGGGCACCGGGGAGCTGTTTTTT.

This clonotype was counted between two and nine times. The V and J genes are TRBV7-2 and TRBJ2-7; 12 bases map to TRBD2. Unmatched junction bases numbered 5, after V lost 4 bases and J lost 4 bases. The CDR3 is 15 amino acids. Germline CDR1 reads SGHTA; CDR2 reads FQGNSA. The CDR3 protein is CASSSELAGGYEQYF. The CDR3 DNA sequence: TGTGCCAGCAGCTCCGAACTAGCGGGGGGTTACGAGCAGTACTTC.